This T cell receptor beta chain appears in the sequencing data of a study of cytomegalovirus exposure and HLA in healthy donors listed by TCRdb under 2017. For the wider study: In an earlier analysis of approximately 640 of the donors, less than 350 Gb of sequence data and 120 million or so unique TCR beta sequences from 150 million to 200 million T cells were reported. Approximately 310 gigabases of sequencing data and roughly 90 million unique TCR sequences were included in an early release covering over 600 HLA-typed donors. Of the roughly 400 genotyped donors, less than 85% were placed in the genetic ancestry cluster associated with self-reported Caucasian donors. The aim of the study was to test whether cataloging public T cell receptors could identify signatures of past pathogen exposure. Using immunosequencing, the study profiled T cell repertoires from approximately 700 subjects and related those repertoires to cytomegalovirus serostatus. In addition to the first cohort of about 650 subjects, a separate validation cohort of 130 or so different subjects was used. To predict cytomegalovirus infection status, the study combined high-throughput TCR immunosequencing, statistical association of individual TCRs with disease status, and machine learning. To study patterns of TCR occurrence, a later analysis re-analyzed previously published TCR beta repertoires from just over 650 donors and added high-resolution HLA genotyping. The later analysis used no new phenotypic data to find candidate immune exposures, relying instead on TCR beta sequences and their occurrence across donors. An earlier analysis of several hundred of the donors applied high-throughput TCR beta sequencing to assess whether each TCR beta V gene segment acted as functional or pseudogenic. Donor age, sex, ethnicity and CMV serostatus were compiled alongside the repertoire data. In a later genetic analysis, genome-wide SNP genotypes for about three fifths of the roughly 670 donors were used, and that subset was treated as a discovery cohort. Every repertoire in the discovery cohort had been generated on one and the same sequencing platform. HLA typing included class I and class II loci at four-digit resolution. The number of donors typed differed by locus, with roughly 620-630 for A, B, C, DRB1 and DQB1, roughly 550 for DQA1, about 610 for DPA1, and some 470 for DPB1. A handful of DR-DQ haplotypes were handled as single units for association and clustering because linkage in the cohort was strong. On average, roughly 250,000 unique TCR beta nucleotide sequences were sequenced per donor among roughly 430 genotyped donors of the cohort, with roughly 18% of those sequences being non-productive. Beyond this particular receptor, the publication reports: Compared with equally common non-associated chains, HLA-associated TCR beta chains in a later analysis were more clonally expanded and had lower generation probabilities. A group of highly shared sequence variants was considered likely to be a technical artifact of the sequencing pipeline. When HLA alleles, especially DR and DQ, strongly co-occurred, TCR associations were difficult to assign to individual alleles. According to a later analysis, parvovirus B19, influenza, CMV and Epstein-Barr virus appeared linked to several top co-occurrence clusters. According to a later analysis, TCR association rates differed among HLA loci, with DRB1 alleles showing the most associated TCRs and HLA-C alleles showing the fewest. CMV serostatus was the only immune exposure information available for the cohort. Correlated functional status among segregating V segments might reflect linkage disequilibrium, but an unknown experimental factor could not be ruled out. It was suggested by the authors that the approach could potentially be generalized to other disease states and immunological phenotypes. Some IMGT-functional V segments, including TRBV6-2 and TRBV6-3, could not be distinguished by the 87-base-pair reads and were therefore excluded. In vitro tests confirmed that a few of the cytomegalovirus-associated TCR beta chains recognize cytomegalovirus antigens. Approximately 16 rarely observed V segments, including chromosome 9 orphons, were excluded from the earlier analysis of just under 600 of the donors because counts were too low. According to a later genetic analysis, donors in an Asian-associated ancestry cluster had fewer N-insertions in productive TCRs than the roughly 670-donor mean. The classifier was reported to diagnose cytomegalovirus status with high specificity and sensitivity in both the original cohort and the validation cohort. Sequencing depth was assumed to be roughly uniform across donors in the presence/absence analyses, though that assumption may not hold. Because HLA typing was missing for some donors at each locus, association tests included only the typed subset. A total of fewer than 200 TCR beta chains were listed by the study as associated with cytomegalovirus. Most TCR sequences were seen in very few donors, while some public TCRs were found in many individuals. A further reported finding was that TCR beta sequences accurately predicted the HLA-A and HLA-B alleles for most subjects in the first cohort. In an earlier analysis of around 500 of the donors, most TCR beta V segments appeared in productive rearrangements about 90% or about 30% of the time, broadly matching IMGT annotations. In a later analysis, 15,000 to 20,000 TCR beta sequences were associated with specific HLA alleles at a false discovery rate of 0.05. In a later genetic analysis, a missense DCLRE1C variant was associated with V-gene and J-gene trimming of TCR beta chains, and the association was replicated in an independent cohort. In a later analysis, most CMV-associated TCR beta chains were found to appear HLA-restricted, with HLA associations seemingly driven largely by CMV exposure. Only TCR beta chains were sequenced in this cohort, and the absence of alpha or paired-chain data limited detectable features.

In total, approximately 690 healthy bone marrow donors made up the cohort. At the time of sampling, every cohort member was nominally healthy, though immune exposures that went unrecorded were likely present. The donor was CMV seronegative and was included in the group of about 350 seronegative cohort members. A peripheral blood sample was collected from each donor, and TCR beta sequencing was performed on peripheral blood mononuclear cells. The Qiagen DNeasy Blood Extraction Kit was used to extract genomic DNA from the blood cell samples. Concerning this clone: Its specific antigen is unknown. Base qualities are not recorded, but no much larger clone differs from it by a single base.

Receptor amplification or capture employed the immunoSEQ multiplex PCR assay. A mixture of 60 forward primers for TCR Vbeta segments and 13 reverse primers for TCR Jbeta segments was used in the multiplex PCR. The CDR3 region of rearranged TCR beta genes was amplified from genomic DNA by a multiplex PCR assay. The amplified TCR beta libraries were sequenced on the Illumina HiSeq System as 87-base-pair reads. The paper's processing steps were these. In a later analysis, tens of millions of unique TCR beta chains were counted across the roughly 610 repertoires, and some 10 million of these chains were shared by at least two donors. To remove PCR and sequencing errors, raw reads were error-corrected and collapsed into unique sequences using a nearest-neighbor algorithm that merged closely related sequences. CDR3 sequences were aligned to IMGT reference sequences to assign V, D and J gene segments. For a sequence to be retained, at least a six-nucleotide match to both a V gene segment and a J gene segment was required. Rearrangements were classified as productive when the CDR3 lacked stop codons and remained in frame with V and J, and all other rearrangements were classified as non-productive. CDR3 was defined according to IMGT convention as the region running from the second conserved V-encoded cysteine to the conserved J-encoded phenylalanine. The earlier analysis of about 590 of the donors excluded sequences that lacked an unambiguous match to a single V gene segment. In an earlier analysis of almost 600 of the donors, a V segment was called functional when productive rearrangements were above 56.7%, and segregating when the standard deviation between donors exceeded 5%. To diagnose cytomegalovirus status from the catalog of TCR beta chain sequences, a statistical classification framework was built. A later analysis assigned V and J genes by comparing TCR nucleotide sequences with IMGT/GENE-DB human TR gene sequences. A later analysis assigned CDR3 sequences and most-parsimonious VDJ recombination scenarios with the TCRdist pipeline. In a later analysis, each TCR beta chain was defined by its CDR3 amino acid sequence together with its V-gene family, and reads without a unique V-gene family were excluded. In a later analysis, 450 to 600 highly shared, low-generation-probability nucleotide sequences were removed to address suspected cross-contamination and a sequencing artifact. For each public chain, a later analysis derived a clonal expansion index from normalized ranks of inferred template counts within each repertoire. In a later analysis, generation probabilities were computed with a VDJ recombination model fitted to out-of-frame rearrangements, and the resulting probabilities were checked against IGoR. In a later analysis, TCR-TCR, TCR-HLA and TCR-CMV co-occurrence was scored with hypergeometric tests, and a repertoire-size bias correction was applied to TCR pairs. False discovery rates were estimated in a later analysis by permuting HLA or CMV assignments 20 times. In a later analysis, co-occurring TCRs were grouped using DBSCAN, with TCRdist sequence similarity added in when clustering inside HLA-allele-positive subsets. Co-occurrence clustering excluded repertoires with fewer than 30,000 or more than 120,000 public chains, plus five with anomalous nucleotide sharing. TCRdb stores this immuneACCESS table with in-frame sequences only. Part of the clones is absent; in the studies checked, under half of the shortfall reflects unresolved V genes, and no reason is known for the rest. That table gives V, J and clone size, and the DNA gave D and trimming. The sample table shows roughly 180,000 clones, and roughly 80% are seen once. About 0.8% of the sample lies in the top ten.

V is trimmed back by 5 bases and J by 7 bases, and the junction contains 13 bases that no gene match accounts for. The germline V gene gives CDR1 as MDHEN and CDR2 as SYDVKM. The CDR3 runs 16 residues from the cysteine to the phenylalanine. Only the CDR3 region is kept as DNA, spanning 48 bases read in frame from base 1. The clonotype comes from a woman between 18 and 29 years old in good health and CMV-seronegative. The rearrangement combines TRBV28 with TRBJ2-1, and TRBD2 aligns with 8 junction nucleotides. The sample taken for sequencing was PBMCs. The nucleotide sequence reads TGTGCCAGCAGTCCCCTCGGTAGCGGGGACGGGAATGAGCAGTTCTTC. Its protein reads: CASSPLGSGDGNEQFF.